This TCR beta chain came from a study of shared clonotypes between healthy human individuals. Deep-level settings were used for running the assay. Genomic DNA per cell subset filled all wells of several immunoSEQ plates. Assay used: immunoSEQ multiplex PCR; TCRdb lists only in-frame clones, some missing. The profile shows millions of clones, roughly 95% of them singletons. CD45RO-negative CD8 cells positively selected for CCR7 made up the naive population, which excluded terminally differentiated effector memory CD45RA+ cells. The CDR3 is made up of 13 amino acids. The germline V gene encodes CDR1 MNHNY and CDR2 SVGAGI (reference sequence). V lost 4 bases to trimming and J lost 8 bases; unmatched junction nucleotides: 4.

This clonotype was sampled from a man aged 18 to 29 in good health. The chain is built from TRBV6-6 and TRBJ2-4; TRBD2 matches 8 bases. Sequencing used naive CD8+ T cells sorted from blood. The DNA for the CDR3 is TGTGCCAGCAGTTCCGGGGGGGTGTACATTCAGTACTTC. Its translation is CASSSGGVYIQYF.